This TCR beta chain was captured in a study of OX40 agonist ivuxolimab in advanced cancers. Note on this clone: Antigen specificity is unknown.

J lost 4 bases, V lost 3 bases, and 11 bases had no gene match. The germline gives CDR1 MDHEN, CDR2 SYDVKM. The CDR3 length is 17 residues. Repertoires were generated with immunoSEQ multiplex PCR, while TCRdb's copy carries only in-frame clones and drops some. There are about 80,000 clones in the sample; around 87% occur only once, and roughly 0.32% lies in the top ten. Findings and caveats of the study: The study observed clonal expansion of CD4+ and CD8+ blood T cells by week 6 at 0.1 to 3.0 mg/kg.

This TCR was sampled from an adult with an advanced solid tumor such as melanoma, head and neck, liver or kidney cancer. Sequenced material: CD4+ or CD8+ T cells sorted from blood, taken in a trial of the OX40 agonist ivuxolimab. The genes are TRBV28 and TRBJ1-4; 7 nucleotides agree with TRBD1. In DNA form, the CDR3 reads TGTGCCAGCAGTTTGGCTGGACGACAGGGCCTTAATGAAAAACTGTTTTTT. Amino acid sequence: CASSLAGRQGLNEKLFF.